A single sample gave rise to the 23 T cell receptor beta chains below, sequenced in a study of T cells after posttransplantation cyclophosphamide. The protocol was immunoSEQ multiplex PCR, while the TCRdb copy is restricted to in-frame clones and leaves out a portion. Singletons are absent from the sample, which has 6,500 to 8,000 clones. A marrow graft followed busulfan-fludarabine conditioning, with cyclophosphamide on days +3 and +4. The material sequenced was PBMCs, taken approximately 96 days after allogeneic stem cell transplant with posttransplant cyclophosphamide. The receptors were sampled from a female patient in her sixties who received an allogeneic stem cell transplant from an unrelated donor, was CMV-positive, and had acute GVHD only. Some T cells may trace back to the graft donor.

This clone was seen many times. J is TRBJ2-7 and V is TRBV28; 8 bases are a match to TRBD1. Per the germline V gene, CDR1 is MDHEN and CDR2 is SYDVKM. J gave up 13 bases and V 5 bases, and 19 bases lay outside the gene matches. The length of the CDR3 is 15 residues. The CDR3, as DNA: TGTGCCAGCAGTCCATCTACCCCGGGACAGGACCTCGAATACTTC. This encodes CASSPSTPGQDLEYF.

This clone was observed at least ten times. V gene TRBV2 combines with J gene TRBJ1-1; 11 nucleotides agree with TRBD1. This CDR3 contains 14 residues. The junction had 6 bases not matched to a gene; V was cut back by 6 bases and J by 6 bases. Germline V lookup: CDR1 SNHLY, CDR2 FYNNEI. CDR3 loop: CASRWGQGGSEAFF. As DNA, the CDR3 is TGTGCCAGCAGGTGGGGACAGGGGGGCTCTGAAGCTTTCTTT.

This clone was recorded at least ten times. The chain uses TRBV6-1 and TRBJ2-7; perhaps TRBD2 as D (5 bases). CDR1 and CDR2 from the germline V gene are MNHNS and SASEGT. The ends were cut back, 3 bases at V and 2 bases at J, with 14 bases in the middle. The CDR3 has 15 amino acids. CDR3 sequence (DNA): TGTGCCAGCAGTGACGAAGAGCGGCTGACCTACGAGCAGTACTTC. This sequence encodes CASSDEERLTYEQYF.

Many counts were recorded for this clone. The chain uses TRBV6-1 and TRBJ2-1; possibly TRBD1 for D (6 bases). The CDR3 is 11 residues long. Germline V gene lookup returns CDR1 MNHNS and CDR2 SASEGT. V was shortened by 6 bases and J by 9 bases, with 9 bases between the two germline ends. CDR3 protein: CASRQGPEQFF. CDR3 in DNA: TGTGCCAGCAGACAGGGACCTGAGCAGTTCTTC.

This clone has at least ten counts. This chain connects TRBV7-9 to TRBJ2-7; possible D gene TRBD1, 5 bases. V was shortened by 5 bases and J by 3 bases, with 14 bases between the two germline ends. The germline V gene encodes CDR1 SEHNR and CDR2 FQNEAQ (reference sequence). This CDR3 spans 14 amino acids. The CDR3 coding sequence is TGTGCCAGCAGCAAGACAGCAAACATCTACGAGCAGTACTTC. This sequence encodes CASSKTANIYEQYF.

This clone ranks as medium-sized. V gene TRBV28 combines with J gene TRBJ1-4, with TRBD1 as a possible D gene (6 bases). Per germline, CDR1 MDHEN and CDR2 SYDVKM. Trimming removed 5 bases from V and 4 bases from J, with 17 bases in between. The CDR3 totals 16 residues. In DNA form, the CDR3 reads TGTGCCAGCAGTCTGGGGGGGCCCGGGGTTAATGAAAAACTGTTTTTT. Amino acids: CASSLGGPGVNEKLFF.

The sample holds many counts of this clone. The chain uses TRBV6-1 and TRBJ2-7, with D perhaps matching TRBD2 (5 bases). Germline CDR1 MNHNS, CDR2 SASEGT. This CDR3 is built from 13 residues. Trimming shortened V by 7 bases and J by 2 bases, and 12 bases separated the two germline ends. The CDR3 protein is CASTERQTYEQYF. The CDR3 DNA sequence: TGTGCCAGCACTGAGCGGCAGACCTACGAGCAGTACTTC.

Ten or more counts support this clone. The gene calls are TRBV5-1 and TRBJ2-7, with D possibly TRBD1 on 5 matching bases. Germline lookup yields CDR1 SGHRS and CDR2 YFSETQ. The ends were cut back, 0 bases at V and 0 bases at J, with 10 bases in the middle. The CDR3 runs to 15 residues. The CDR3 spells CASSLAQGRSYEQYF. The CDR3 DNA follows: TGCGCCAGCAGCTTGGCCCAGGGCCGCTCCTACGAGCAGTACTTC.

This clone came up many times. The chain has TRBV5-1 and TRBJ2-3, with 9 bases aligning to TRBD2. With V trimmed by 2 bases and J by 2 bases, 6 bases remained unmatched. The germline V gene has CDR1 SGHRS and CDR2 YFSETQ. This CDR3 has 16 residues. The CDR3 loop reads CASSFTLAGTTDTQYF. The CDR3 DNA reads as TGCGCCAGCAGCTTTACGCTAGCGGGGACCACAGATACGCAGTATTTT.

This clone was counted at least ten times. This chain links TRBV7-8 with TRBJ1-1; no definite D call. Germline assignment: CDR1 SGHVS and CDR2 FQNEAQ. This CDR3 spans 18 amino acids. V gave up 2 bases and J gave up 1 base, with 20 bases separating them. The CDR3 coding sequence is TGTGCCAGCAGCTTACTATTTCGTACGACACGGAGGAACACTGAAGCTTTCTTT. Its translation is CASSLLFRTTRRNTEAFF.

In its sample, this clone was seen many times. The rearrangement joins TRBV11-2 to TRBJ1-2, with D possibly TRBD1 on 5 matching bases. V shed 7 bases and J shed 4 bases, with 10 bases lying between them. Germline lookup yields CDR1 SGHAT and CDR2 FQNNGV. The CDR3 runs to 12 residues. CDR3 amino acids: CASNGHGYGYTF. CDR3 nucleotide sequence: TGTGCCAGCAACGGACACGGCTATGGCTACACCTTC.

The sample holds many counts of this clone. The chain is built from TRBV12-3 or TRBV12-4 and TRBJ1-4; D might be TRBD1 (6 bases). CDR3 size: 15 residues. Trimming stripped 4 bases from V and 4 bases from J, with 13 bases between. The CDR3 is CASSSTGRGNEKLFF. In DNA, the CDR3 is TGTGCCAGCAGTTCCACAGGGAGGGGTAATGAAAAACTGTTTTTT.

This clone was counted at least ten times. The chain recombines TRBV29-1 with TRBJ1-3; 7 bases agree with TRBD1. Germline CDR1 SQVTM, CDR2 ANQGSEA. Losses at the gene ends were 2 bases for V and 2 bases for J; bases not matched to a gene: 9. This CDR3 region has 16 residues. CDR3 bases: TGCAGCGTTGAACGATTTGCCGGGACAGCTGGAAACACCATATATTTT. Translation gives CSVERFAGTAGNTIYF.

This clone came up many times. The chain joins TRBV14 to TRBJ2-7; maybe TRBD2 (6 bases). The CDR3 extends over 13 amino acids. CDR1 is SGHDN and CDR2 is FVKESK in the germline V gene. V was clipped by 4 bases and J by 6 bases, with 13 bases between them. CDR3 loop: CASSRRDWGEQYF. In nucleotides, the CDR3 is TGTGCCAGCAGCCGGAGGGACTGGGGCGAGCAGTACTTC.

This clone was counted ten times or more. The chain couples TRBV24-1 to TRBJ2-1; D unclear. The V gene's germline CDR1 is KGHDR and CDR2 SFDVKD. Trimming removed 4 bases at V and 2 bases at J, with 8 bases between. The CDR3 runs 14 residues. CDR3 in DNA: TGTGCCACCAGTGAAGGGCAGACCTACAATGAGCAGTTCTTC. Encoded protein: CATSEGQTYNEQFF.

This clone was picked up many times. In nucleotides, the CDR3 is TGTGCCAGCAGCCCCGGGGGGACTAGCGCCGCTTACAATGAGCAGTTCTTC. As protein: CASSPGGTSAAYNEQFF. This chain links TRBV5-4 with TRBJ2-1; 10 nucleotides align to TRBD2. The V gene's germline CDR1 is SGHNT and CDR2 YYREEE (reference sequence). The CDR3 has 17 amino acids. Trimming removed 4 bases from V and 4 bases from J; junction bases left unmatched: 11.

In this sample, this clone turned up many times. The chain uses TRBV2 and TRBJ2-1; 7 bases are shared with TRBD2. The trim removed 3 bases at V and 2 bases at J, leaving 4 bases unmatched. This CDR3 is 15 amino acids long. Germline V CDR1 and CDR2: SNHLY, FYNNEI. The CDR3 reads CASSEGGTTYNEQFF. In DNA, the CDR3 is TGTGCCAGCAGTGAGGGTGGGACTACCTACAATGAGCAGTTCTTC.

This clone has at least ten counts. The chain has TRBV28 and TRBJ2-3; 8 bases map to TRBD2. Germline V gene data show CDR1 as MDHEN and CDR2 as SYDVKM. Trimming at V came to 3 bases and at J to 1 base, leaving 12 bases not matched to a gene. The CDR3 contains 18 residues. The CDR3 DNA follows: TGTGCCAGCAGTTTTATTGGCGCCGCGACTAGCGGCACAGATACGCAGTATTTT. It encodes CASSFIGAATSGTDTQYF.

This clone was recorded at least ten times. The V gene is TRBV6-1, the J gene TRBJ1-1; D possibly corresponds to TRBD1 (5 bases). The CDR3 is 15 residues long. CDR1 is MNHNS, CDR2 SASEGT, per germline. V gave up 8 bases and J gave up 0 bases, with 16 bases separating them. CDR3 residues: CASPAKGGVNTEAFF. The CDR3 nucleotides read TGTGCCAGCCCTGCAAAAGGAGGGGTGAACACTGAAGCTTTCTTT.

This clone was seen many times. The chain carries TRBV2 and TRBJ2-7; 7 bases fit TRBD1. The CDR3 contains 14 residues. Trimming cost V 4 bases and J 2 bases; bases outside gene matches: 5. The germline V gene encodes CDR1 SNHLY and CDR2 FYNNEI. The CDR3 spells CASSVIGTAYEQYF. In nucleotides, the CDR3 is TGTGCCAGCAGTGTGATAGGGACAGCCTACGAGCAGTACTTC.

The sample holds many counts of this clone. The chain recombines TRBV5-1 with TRBJ2-7; the match to TRBD1 covers 9 bases. Germline V gives CDR1 SGHRS, CDR2 YFSETQ. Losses at the gene ends were 2 bases for V and 7 bases for J; bases not matched to a gene: 10. The CDR3 length is 15 residues. The CDR3 DNA is TGCGCCAGCAGCTTTCGGGACAGGGCTGATGAGGAGCAGTACTTC. The encoded protein is CASSFRDRADEEQYF.

This clone was seen repeatedly, ten times or more. V gene TRBV7-6 combines with J gene TRBJ1-1, with D perhaps TRBD1 (5 bases). V lost 7 bases and J 4 bases, leaving 19 bases between the germline ends. Germline CDR1 is SGHVS and CDR2 is FNYEAQ. The length of the CDR3 is 15 residues. For the CDR3, the DNA is TGTGCCAGCACCCTACTCGGGGGGGTAGGCACTGAAGCTTTCTTT. Translation gives CASTLLGGVGTEAFF.

This clone was detected ten times or more. In nucleotides, the CDR3 is TGTGCCAGCAGCTCCAGGGGCCACGAGCAGTACTTC. Its translation: CASSSRGHEQYF. V is TRBV7-8 and J is TRBJ2-7; a weak D match, TRBD1 (6 bases). V lost 4 bases to trimming and J lost 5 bases, with 9 bases between them. Germline V lookup: CDR1 SGHVS, CDR2 FQNEAQ. The CDR3 contains 12 residues.